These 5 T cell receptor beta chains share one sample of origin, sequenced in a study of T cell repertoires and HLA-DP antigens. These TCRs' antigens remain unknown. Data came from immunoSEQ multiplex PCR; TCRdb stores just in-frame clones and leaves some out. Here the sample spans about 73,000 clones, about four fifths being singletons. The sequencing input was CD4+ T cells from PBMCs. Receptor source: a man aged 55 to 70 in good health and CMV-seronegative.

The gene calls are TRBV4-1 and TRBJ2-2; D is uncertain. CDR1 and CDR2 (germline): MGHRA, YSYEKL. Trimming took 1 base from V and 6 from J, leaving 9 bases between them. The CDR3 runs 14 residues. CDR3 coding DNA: TGCGCCAGCAGCCAAGTGGTAGGGTCCGGGGAGCTGTTTTTT. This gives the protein CASSQVVGSGELFF.

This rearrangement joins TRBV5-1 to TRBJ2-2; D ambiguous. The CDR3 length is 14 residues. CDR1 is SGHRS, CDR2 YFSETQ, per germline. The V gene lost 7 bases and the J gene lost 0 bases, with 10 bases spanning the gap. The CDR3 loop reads CASGDTPNTGELFF. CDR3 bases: TGCGCCAGCGGCGACACCCCGAACACCGGGGAGCTGTTTTTT. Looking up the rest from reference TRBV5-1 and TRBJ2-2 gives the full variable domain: KAGVTQTPRYLIKTRGQQVTLSCSPISGHRSVSWYQQTPGQGLQFLFEYFSETQRNKGNFPGRFSGRQFSNSRSEMNVSTLELGDSALYLCASGDTPNTGELFFGEGSRLTVL.

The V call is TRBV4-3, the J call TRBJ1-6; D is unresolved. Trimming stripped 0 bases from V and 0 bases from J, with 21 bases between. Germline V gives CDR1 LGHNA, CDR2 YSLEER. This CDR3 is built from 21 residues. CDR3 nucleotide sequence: TGCGCCAGCAGCCAAGATCGCATGGATGATCTCCTTAGCTCCTATAATTCACCCCTCCACTTT. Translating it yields CASSQDRMDDLLSSYNSPLHF.

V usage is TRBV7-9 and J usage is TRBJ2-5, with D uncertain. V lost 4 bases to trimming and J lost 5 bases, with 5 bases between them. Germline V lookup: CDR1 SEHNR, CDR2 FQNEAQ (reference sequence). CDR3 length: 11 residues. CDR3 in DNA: TGTGCCAGCAGCTACGGGGAGACCCAGTACTTC. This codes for CASSYGETQYF.

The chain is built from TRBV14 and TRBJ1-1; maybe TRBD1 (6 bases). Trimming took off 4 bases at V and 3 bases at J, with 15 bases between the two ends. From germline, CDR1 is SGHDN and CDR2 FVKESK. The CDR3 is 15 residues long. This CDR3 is CASSPLGQLYTEAFF. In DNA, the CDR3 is TGTGCCAGCAGCCCCCTTGGACAGTTATACACTGAAGCTTTCTTT.